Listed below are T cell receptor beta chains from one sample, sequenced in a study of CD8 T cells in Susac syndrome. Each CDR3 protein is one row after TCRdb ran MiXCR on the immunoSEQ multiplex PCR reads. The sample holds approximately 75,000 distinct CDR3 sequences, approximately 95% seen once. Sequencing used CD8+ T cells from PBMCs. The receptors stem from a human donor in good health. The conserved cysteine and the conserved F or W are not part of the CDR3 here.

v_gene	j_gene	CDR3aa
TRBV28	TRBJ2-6	ASSPPGQGSAGANVLT
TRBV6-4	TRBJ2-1	ASSVGTGDEQF
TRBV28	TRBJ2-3	ASSELAGVTDTQY
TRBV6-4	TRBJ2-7	ASSESAGTGFYEQY
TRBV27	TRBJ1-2	ASSSAYRGRDGYT
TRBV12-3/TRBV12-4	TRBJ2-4	ASSPRGDVAAKNIQY
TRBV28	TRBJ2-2	ASSLQGGAGELF
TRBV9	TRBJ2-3	ASSAFRGSTDTQY
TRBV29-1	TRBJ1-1	SVGAPGAGTEAF
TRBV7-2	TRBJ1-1	ASSPGQGMNTEAF
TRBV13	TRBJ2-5	ASDRGGRVETQY
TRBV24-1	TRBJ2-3	ATSDSRRGGASTDTQY
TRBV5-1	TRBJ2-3	ASKEQNTDTQY
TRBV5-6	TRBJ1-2	ASSLEDRGYDGYT
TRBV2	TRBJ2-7	ASSEWGKNTGSYEQY
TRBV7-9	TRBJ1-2	ASSLDRGAYGYT
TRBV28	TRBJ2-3	ASSLADTQY
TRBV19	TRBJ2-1	ASNPLDRDNEQF
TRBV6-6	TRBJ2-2	ASVFPPGAVNGELF
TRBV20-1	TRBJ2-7	SAEARDSLISYEQY
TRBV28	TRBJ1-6	ASSSLQTDYNSPLH
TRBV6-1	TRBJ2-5	ASQPPSFSGYQETQY
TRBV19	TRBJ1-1	ASSIRQGMNTEAF
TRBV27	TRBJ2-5	ASSFQDNDLTTQETQY
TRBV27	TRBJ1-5	ASSLGAIYNQPQH
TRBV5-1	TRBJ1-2	ASSFQAYGYT
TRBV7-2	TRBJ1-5	ASSLTDSNQPQH
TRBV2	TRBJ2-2	ASTLKEGVGGTGELF
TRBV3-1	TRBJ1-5	ASSRRTGSNQPQH
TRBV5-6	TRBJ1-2	ASSLWGQGVVGGGYT
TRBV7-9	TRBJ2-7	ASSVGYGNYEQY
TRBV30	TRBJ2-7	ASSVRDRGYEQY
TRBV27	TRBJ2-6	ASSLSASGANVLT
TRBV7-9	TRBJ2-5	ASSPYRVETQY
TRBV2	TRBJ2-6	ASSVVGSGANVLT
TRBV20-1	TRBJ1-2	SARDVLNYGYT